This TCR beta chain was recovered during a study of post-analysis software for immune sequencing data. Study at large: Some patients lacked subtype; others had relapsing-remitting, secondary progressive or progressive-relapsing disease. Overall study findings and caveats: Co-batched samples clustered tightly together by F measure. Normalized Chao1 diversity in multiple sclerosis patients fell significantly below that of controls. There were five or six TRBV segments more frequent in patients than controls, and TRBV5-6, TRBV5-1 and TRBV20-1 were among them.

The CDR3 length is 11 residues. Trimming left V 3 bases short and J 8 bases short, with 5 bases between. Tagging with unique molecular identifiers was a feature of the TCR beta cDNA libraries. Input of roughly 0.85 to 11 million T cells yielded 500,000 to 650,000 cDNA molecules. Each CDR3 protein gets one entry after TCRdb re-called the PCR reads with MiXCR. The repertoire holds 350,000 to 450,000 distinct CDR3 sequences, approximately 37% seen once, with 7.6% in the top ten. A word on this clonotype: Its antigen is currently unknown.

J is TRBJ2-1 and V is TRBV12-3 or TRBV12-4; D is undetermined. The sequencing input was blood. This clonotype was sampled from a girl aged 2-10 years with multiple sclerosis. The CDR3: CASSFRYEQFF. The CDR3 DNA is TGTGCCAGCAGTTTTAGGTATGAGCAGTTCTTC.